Shown below are 14 T cell receptor beta chains from a single sample sequenced in a study of Graves' ophthalmopathy and Graves' hyperthyroidism. Investigators amplified TCR beta CDR3 regions from RNA transcripts. The first round was an RT-PCR with HTBI primers, and the second round was a multiplex PCR. MiXCR was run by TCRdb on the multiplex PCR reads, yielding one entry per CDR3 protein. This table has 150,000 to 200,000 distinct CDR3 sequences, about two fifths appearing once. The specimen sequenced was peripheral blood. The receptors were sampled from a man aged 25 to 45 with Graves' ophthalmopathy.

This rearrangement joins TRBV28 to TRBJ2-5; D is perhaps TRBD1 or TRBD2 (5 bases each). Germline V gene sequence: CDR1 MDHEN, CDR2 SYDVKM. The germline V and J ends were trimmed by 2 bases and 3 bases, with 13 bases remaining between them. This CDR3 has 15 residues. The CDR3 reads CASSLPKRGKETQYF. CDR3 DNA: TGTGCCAGCAGTTTACCAAAGAGGGGCAAAGAGACCCAGTACTTC. The whole variable domain, filled in from reference TRBV28 and TRBJ2-5, reads DVKVTQSSRYLVKRTGEKVFLECVQDMDHENMFWYRQDPGLGLRLIYFSYDVKMKEKGDIPEGYSVSREKKERFSLILESASTNQTSMYLCASSLPKRGKETQYFGPGTRLLVL.

This clonotype was recorded at least ten times. This chain links TRBV27 with TRBJ2-2; D is perhaps TRBD2 (5 bases). V was pared by 4 bases and J by 6 bases, with 15 bases between. The V gene's germline CDR1 is MNHEY and CDR2 SMNVEV (reference sequence). This CDR3 region has 15 residues. CDR3 sequence reads: CASSWGTRVPGELFF. The CDR3 coding sequence is TGTGCCAGCAGTTGGGGTACGAGGGTCCCCGGGGAGCTGTTTTTT.

This clonotype was observed many times. The V call is TRBV20-1, the J call TRBJ1-1; the D gene is possibly TRBD1 (5 bases). V was shortened by 3 bases and J by 3 bases, with 8 bases between the two germline ends. The CDR3 consists of 12 residues. Germline CDR1 is DFQATT and CDR2 is SNEGSKA (reference sequence). The CDR3 DNA is TGCAGTGCTAGGATGGGGCACACTGAAGCTTTCTTT. This codes for CSARMGHTEAFF.

This clonotype was seen at least ten times. This sequence joins TRBV28 and TRBJ1-1; D is unclear. V was cut by 2 bases and J by 0 bases, with 10 bases left in between. The germline V gene has CDR1 MDHEN and CDR2 SYDVKM. The CDR3 is made up of 15 amino acids. CDR3 bases: TGTGCCAGCAGTTTAATTCCAGACATGAACACTGAAGCTTTCTTT. This sequence encodes CASSLIPDMNTEAFF.

This clonotype was seen ten or more times. The V and J genes are TRBV12-5 and TRBJ2-2, with 7 bases fitting TRBD1. Germline lookup yields CDR1 LGHNT and CDR2 FRNRAP. This CDR3 has 16 amino acids. V gave up 2 bases and J gave up 0 bases; unmatched junction bases: 3. The CDR3 loop reads CASGLLGTANTGELFF. The CDR3 nucleotides read TGTGCTAGTGGTTTGTTAGGGACAGCGAACACCGGGGAGCTGTTTTTT.

This clonotype was picked up many times. The chain is built from TRBV5-5 and TRBJ1-5, with 7 positions matching TRBD1. The CDR3 runs 14 residues. With V trimmed by 4 bases and J by 5 bases, 6 bases remained unmatched. CDR1 is SGHKS, CDR2 YYEKEE, per germline (reference sequence). CDR3 sequence (DNA): TGTGCCAGCAGCCAGACAGGGTGGGATCAGCCCCAGCATTTT. Its translation is CASSQTGWDQPQHF. The whole variable domain, remainder taken from reference TRBV5-5 and TRBJ1-5, is DAGVTQSPTHLIKTRGQQVTLRCSPISGHKSVSWYQQVLGQGPQFIFQYYEKEERGRGNFPDRFSARQFPNYSSELNVNALLLGDSALYLCASSQTGWDQPQHFGDGTRLSIL.

This clonotype was counted ten times or more. The chain links TRBV12-3 or TRBV12-4 to TRBJ1-5, with 10 nucleotides matching TRBD1. V shed 6 bases, J shed 2 bases, and the junction held 4 bases outside the gene matches. The CDR3 contains 15 residues. The CDR3 DNA is TGTGCCAGCAGACAAGGGACAGGGGGCAATCAGCCCCAGCATTTT. Protein product: CASRQGTGGNQPQHF.

This rearrangement joins TRBV19 to TRBJ1-1; D unclear. Germline values: CDR1 LNHDA, CDR2 SQIVND (reference sequence). Trimming removed 4 bases from V and 4 bases from J, with 19 bases in between. CDR3 length equals 16 residues. CDR3 DNA sequence: TGTGCCAGTAGTACTGTCTCGGAGGGTTACGGCACTGAAGCTTTCTTT. Protein product: CASSTVSEGYGTEAFF.

This clonotype was observed at least ten times. V usage is TRBV7-2 and J usage is TRBJ1-1; D is ambiguous. The length of the CDR3 is 13 residues. Trimming took 10 bases from V and 0 from J, leaving 12 bases between them. CDR1 SGHTA and CDR2 FQGNSA come from the germline V gene. The CDR3 sequence: CAITKRMNTEAFF. The CDR3 DNA reads TGTGCCATCACGAAAAGAATGAACACTGAAGCTTTCTTT.

This clonotype has a handful of counts. The CDR3: CASSEAQGTGVGELFF. CDR3 sequence (DNA): TGTGCCAGCAGTGAAGCGCAAGGGACAGGCGTCGGGGAGCTGTTTTTT. The chain combines TRBV6-1 with TRBJ2-2; the match to TRBD1 covers 8 bases. The germline CDR1 and CDR2 sequences are MNHNS and SASEGT. This CDR3 comprises 16 residues. V shed 0 bases, J shed 7 bases, and the junction held 7 bases outside the gene matches.

This clonotype was detected ten times or more. J is TRBJ2-2 and V is TRBV10-3, with a tentative D call TRBD1 (5 bases). Germline V lookup: CDR1 ENHRY, CDR2 SYGVKD. This CDR3 is built from 12 residues. The ends were cut back, 11 bases at V and 1 base at J, with 8 bases in the middle. This CDR3 is CASTENTGELFF. The DNA for the CDR3 is TGTGCCTCGACAGAGAACACCGGGGAGCTGTTTTTT.

This clonotype was recorded many times. This chain joins TRBV7-2 and TRBJ1-2, with D hard to call. This CDR3 region has 17 residues. Trimming took 0 bases from V and 2 from J, leaving 16 bases between them. The germline gives CDR1 SGHTA, CDR2 FQGNSA. Written as DNA, the CDR3 is TGTGCCAGCAGCTTAGCAAAGTCGCGCCAGGCCAACTATGGCTACACCTTC. It is translated as CASSLAKSRQANYGYTF.

V gene TRBV6-5 combines with J gene TRBJ2-5; possible D gene TRBD2, 5 bases. Germline assignment: CDR1 MNHEY and CDR2 SVGAGI. The CDR3 consists of 15 residues. V was pared by 2 bases and J by 4 bases, with 14 bases between. The CDR3 bases are TGTGCCAGCAGTTACGGGCAGGAGGTGGGAGAGACCCAGTACTTC. This translates into CASSYGQEVGETQYF.

This clonotype was seen repeatedly, ten times or more. The chain carries TRBV7-8 and TRBJ2-2; perhaps TRBD2 as D (7 bases). CDR1 SGHVS and CDR2 FQNEAQ come from the germline V gene. Between the trimmed V and J ends, which lost 1 base and 5 bases, there was a span of 26 bases. The CDR3 length is 20 residues. CDR3: CASSLGGGLFKLSDTGELFF. For the CDR3, the DNA is TGTGCCAGCAGCTTAGGGGGGGGGCTTTTTAAACTGTCGGATACCGGGGAGCTGTTTTTT. The full variable domain, its missing parts supplied by reference TRBV7-8 and TRBJ2-2, is GAGVSQSPRYKVAKRGQDVALRCDPISGHVSLFWYQQALGQGPEFLTYFQNEAQLDKSGLPSDRFFAERPEGSVSTLKIQRTQQEDSAVYLCASSLGGGLFKLSDTGELFFGEGSRLTVL.